The entry that follows covers one T cell receptor (beta chain) sequence. What it binds is unknown. The CDR3 covers 14 residues. CDR1 is SGHNT, CDR2 YENEEA, per germline. Trimming removed 6 bases at V and 7 bases at J, with 15 bases between. TCRdb keeps only in-frame clones here, not all; method: immunoSEQ multiplex PCR. The sample contains over a million clones, around 78% of which appear only once. These data belong to a study of shared clonotypes between healthy human individuals. All of the donors resided in Nashville, Tennessee, and each was a Caucasian adult. Researchers partitioned CD4+ cells into CD45RA+ naive and CD45RA-negative memory subsets. Study-level results: Despite large depth, rarefaction showed incomplete sorted-subset sequencing.

The sample taken for sequencing was memory CD4+ T cells from PBMCs. Stated subset: CD45RA-negative fraction. The gene calls are TRBV11-3 and TRBJ2-2, with unresolved D. This clonotype originated in a man aged 18 to 30 in good health. Some clones in this sample may be carry-over from other donors' samples. CDR3 protein: CASSPFGGNGELFF. CDR3 coding DNA: TGTGCCAGCAGTCCCTTTGGTGGGAACGGGGAGCTGTTTTTT.